This entry concerns a single TCR beta chain. The data were obtained in a study of blood T cell repertoires in COVID-19. Study overall: Samples of COVID-19 (acute and convalescent) were obtained from the United States, Italy and Spain.

Germline lookup yields CDR1 LNHDA and CDR2 SQIVND (reference sequence). V dropped 6 bases and J dropped 4 bases, with 9 bases sitting between them. CDR3 size: 13 residues. Here immunoSEQ multiplex PCR was the method, and the copy in TCRdb shows in-frame clones only, minus some. The sample contains around 170,000 clones, 88% of which appear only once. V and J are TRBV19 and TRBJ1-4, with D possibly being TRBD1 (6 bases). The clonotype comes from a woman aged 25 to 39 with acute or convalescent COVID-19. Sequencing was done on a sample of peripheral blood. The CDR3 loop is CASSGQHNEKLFF. CDR3 nucleotide sequence: TGTGCCAGTAGCGGACAGCATAATGAAAAACTGTTTTTT.